This section outlines one TCR beta chain sequence together with its context. This CDR3 is built from 13 residues. CDR1 SGHNT and CDR2 YYREEE come from the germline V gene (reference sequence). V was clipped by 0 bases and J by 9 bases, with 10 bases between them. This record comes from a study of blood T cell repertoires in COVID-19. Study details: Spain, Italy and the United States supplied samples that represented acute and convalescent COVID-19. Sample material is recorded as cDNA or gDNA derived from T cells, B-cell-depleted T cells, or PBMCs.

In the original workflow: From reference gene primer amplification, estimates of nucleated cell counts were derived. The table came from immunoSEQ multiplex PCR; TCRdb's copy has only in-frame clones and leaves some out. D and trimming were read from the DNA, whereas the V and J calls and clone size are those reported in that table. In the table there are 80,000 or so clones, less than 85% of which are singletons. The TCR was taken from a woman in her seventies with acute or convalescent COVID-19. V gene TRBV5-4 combines with J gene TRBJ2-1; weak D call: TRBD2 (6 bases). The sequencing sample was made of peripheral blood. CDR3 coding DNA: TGTGCCAGCAGCTTGGGACTAGAAGGTGAGCAGTTCTTC. This gives the protein CASSLGLEGEQFF.